Below, 22 T cell receptor beta chains from the same sample are listed, as sequenced in a study of cytomegalovirus exposure and HLA in healthy donors. The PCR had 60 Vbeta and 13 Jbeta primers. The data were produced by immunoSEQ multiplex PCR, yet TCRdb's version contains in-frame clones alone and is incomplete. The table includes about 68,000 clones, 81% detected once. The sequencing input was PBMCs. The receptors here all came from a human donor in good health.

The chain combines TRBV7-9 with TRBJ1-1; 10 bases are shared with TRBD1. CDR3 length equals 18 residues. Per germline, CDR1 SEHNR and CDR2 FQNEAQ (reference sequence). The J segment lost 1 base and the V segment lost 4 bases, leaving 12 bases of the junction unmatched. The CDR3: CASSSPPGQGSQNTEAFF. The DNA of the CDR3 is TGTGCCAGCAGCTCCCCCCCGGGACAGGGGAGTCAGAACACTGAAGCTTTCTTT. The full variable domain, in which reference TRBV7-9 and TRBJ1-1 provide the parts outside the CDR3, is DTGVSQNPRHKITKRGQNVTFRCDPISEHNRLYWYRQTLGQGPEFLTYFQNEAQLEKSRLLSDRFSAERPKGSFSTLEIQRTEQGDSAMYLCASSSPPGQGSQNTEAFFGQGTRLTVV.

The chain combines TRBV5-6 with TRBJ2-7, with TRBD2 matching over 8 bases. J gave up 7 bases and V 4 bases, and 10 bases lay outside the gene matches. This CDR3 region has 14 residues. Germline V CDR1 and CDR2: SGHDT, YYEEEE. CDR3 coding DNA: TGTGCCAGCAGCCCGGGAGGGGGGGCGGATGAGCAGTACTTC. Its protein product is CASSPGGGADEQYF.

The rearrangement uses TRBV5-1 and TRBJ2-1, with D uncertain. There are 15 residues in the CDR3. Germline-derived CDR1 and CDR2 are SGHRS and YFSETQ. The V end lost 2 bases, the J end lost 3 bases, and 12 bases lay between the germline ends. CDR3 residues: CASSFQPNLYNEQFF. For the CDR3, the DNA is TGCGCCAGCAGCTTCCAACCTAACCTCTACAATGAGCAGTTCTTC.

The chain is built from TRBV5-1 and TRBJ1-1; D not certain. The V end was cut by 3 bases, the J end by 1 base, with 7 bases between. Germline V gene lookup returns CDR1 SGHRS and CDR2 YFSETQ. This CDR3 has 13 residues. The CDR3 bases are TGCGCCAGCAGCTCCTTACAGAACACTGAAGCTTTCTTT. It yields the protein CASSSLQNTEAFF.

This clone was seen a few times. The chain couples TRBV5-6 to TRBJ1-4, with D maybe TRBD1 (5 bases). Trimming stripped 0 bases from V and 10 bases from J, with 13 bases between. CDR3 length: 14 residues. From germline, CDR1 is SGHDT and CDR2 YYEEEE. The CDR3 coding sequence is TGTGCCAGCAGCTTGGCTGTCGGGGGAGGAAAACTGTTTTTT. Encoded protein: CASSLAVGGGKLFF.

This chain joins TRBV2 and TRBJ2-2, with 8 bases matching TRBD1. CDR1 SNHLY and CDR2 FYNNEI come from the germline V gene. After removal of 2 bases from V and 3 bases from J, the junction contained 2 bases not matched to a gene. The CDR3 contains 15 residues. The CDR3 sequence: CASSENRGDTGELFF. CDR3 DNA sequence: TGTGCCAGCAGTGAAAACAGGGGGGACACCGGGGAGCTGTTTTTT.

The chain is built from TRBV7-3 and TRBJ1-3, with unresolved D. CDR1 and CDR2 from the germline V gene are SGHTA and FQGTGA. The CDR3 consists of 14 residues. The V gene lost 5 bases and the J gene lost 2 bases, with 10 bases spanning the gap. CDR3 protein: CASSHVGAGNTIYF. The CDR3 DNA sequence: TGTGCCAGCAGCCATGTCGGGGCTGGAAACACCATATATTTT. Supplemented by reference TRBV7-3 and TRBJ1-3, the full variable domain reads GAGVSQTPSNKVTEKGKYVELRCDPISGHTALYWYRQSLGQGPEFLIYFQGTGAADDSGLPNDRFFAVRPEGSVSTLKIQRTERGDSAVYLCASSHVGAGNTIYFGEGSWLTVV.

In its sample, this clone was seen a few times. The CDR3 coding sequence is TGTGCCAGCAGTGAGCGGGGGGACTATGGCTACACCTTC. Its protein product is CASSERGDYGYTF. J is TRBJ1-2 and V is TRBV2; possible D gene TRBD1, 5 bases. The germline V gene encodes CDR1 SNHLY and CDR2 FYNNEI. Between the trimmed V and J ends, which lost 3 bases and 3 bases, there was a span of 8 bases. This CDR3 contains 13 residues.

The chain recombines TRBV5-1 with TRBJ2-7; weak D call: TRBD1 (6 bases). V lost 8 bases and J lost 2, with 14 bases in between. The germline V gene has CDR1 SGHRS and CDR2 YFSETQ. The CDR3 length is 13 residues. The CDR3 is CASSRDKAYEQYF. The CDR3 DNA sequence: TGCGCCAGTAGTAGGGACAAGGCCTACGAGCAGTACTTC.

This clone was seen a few times. The chain is built from TRBV5-1 and TRBJ1-1; D not certain. There are 14 residues in the CDR3. The germline gives CDR1 SGHRS, CDR2 YFSETQ. V was cut by 3 bases and J by 9 bases, with 18 bases left in between. For the CDR3, the DNA is TGCGCCAGCAGCTGGGAGTCATCAGCCCCTAAAGCTTTCTTT. It encodes CASSWESSAPKAFF.

The V and J genes are TRBV2 and TRBJ1-3; D not certain. Trimming shortened V by 4 bases and J by 0 bases, and 10 bases separated the two germline ends. CDR1 is SNHLY and CDR2 is FYNNEI in the germline V gene. The CDR3 contains 15 residues. For the CDR3, the DNA is TGTGCCAGCAGTGCACAGATAATCTCTGGAAACACCATATATTTT. Translating gives CASSAQIISGNTIYF.

The chain couples TRBV30 to TRBJ2-2, with 8 nucleotides matching TRBD2. CDR3 length: 15 residues. Germline CDR1 GTSNPN, CDR2 SVGIG (reference sequence). Trimming cost V 3 bases and J 6 bases; bases outside gene matches: 9. As DNA, the CDR3 is TGTGCCTGGAGGAGGCGGGGGGATCTCGCCGGGGAGCTGTTTTTT. It yields the protein CAWRRRGDLAGELFF. Together with reference TRBV30 and TRBJ2-2, the CDR3 gives the full variable domain: SQTIHQWPATLVQPVGSPLSLECTVEGTSNPNLYWYRQAAGRGLQLLFYSVGIGQISSEVPQNLSASRPQDRQFILSSKKLLLSDSGFYLCAWRRRGDLAGELFFGEGSRLTVL.

The count of this clone is one. The gene calls are TRBV6-1 and TRBJ2-2; D unclear. V was pared by 6 bases and J by 4 bases, with 15 bases between. CDR1 is MNHNS and CDR2 is SASEGT in the germline V gene. The CDR3 is 15 residues long. CDR3: CASSQEAWITGELFF. CDR3 nucleotides: TGTGCCAGCAGCCAAGAGGCCTGGATCACCGGGGAGCTGTTTTTT.

V usage is TRBV4-3 and J usage is TRBJ2-4, with D possibly TRBD2 on 5 matching bases. The germline gives CDR1 LGHNA, CDR2 YSLEER. Trimming took off 3 bases at V and 0 bases at J, with 6 bases between the two ends. CDR3 length: 14 residues. The CDR3 DNA reads as TGCGCCAGCAGCCAGAGCGGAGCCAAAAACATTCAGTACTTC. It codes for CASSQSGAKNIQYF.

This clone appeared a few times. This chain uses TRBV2 with TRBJ2-6; 8 bases align to TRBD1. V lost 7 bases and J lost 0; bases outside the gene matches: 8. CDR3 length: 17 amino acids. The germline CDR1 and CDR2 sequences are SNHLY and FYNNEI. CDR3 sequence (DNA): TGTGCCAGCATCCGGGGACAGGTGAACTCTGGGGCCAACGTCCTGACTTTC. Encoded protein: CASIRGQVNSGANVLTF. Full variable domain (missing parts from reference TRBV2 and TRBJ2-6): EPEVTQTPSHQVTQMGQEVILRCVPISNHLYFYWYRQILGQKVEFLVSFYNNEISEKSEIFDDQFSVERPDGSNFTLKIRSTKLEDSAMYFCASIRGQVNSGANVLTFGAGSRLTVL.

The gene calls are TRBV5-1 and TRBJ2-2; 7 nucleotides match TRBD2. The junction had 5 bases not matched to a gene; V was cut back by 0 bases and J by 0 bases. This CDR3 has 17 amino acids. Germline V CDR1 and CDR2: SGHRS, YFSETQ. CDR3 nucleotide sequence: TGCGCCAGCAGCTTGGGGGGCGGGAGCGCGAACACCGGGGAGCTGTTTTTT. Its translation is CASSLGGGSANTGELFF.

The table lists this clone with a count of one. V and J are TRBV2 and TRBJ2-1, with 13 bases lining up with TRBD2. V gave up 6 bases and J gave up 0 bases; unmatched junction bases: 2. The CDR3 is 16 residues long. The germline gives CDR1 SNHLY, CDR2 FYNNEI. Here the CDR3 DNA reads TGTGCCAGCAGGGGGACTAGCGGGGTCTCCTACAATGAGCAGTTCTTC. Translated: CASRGTSGVSYNEQFF.

This clone appeared a single time. The chain has TRBV10-3 and TRBJ2-5; 8 nucleotides align to TRBD2. The germline V gene encodes CDR1 ENHRY and CDR2 SYGVKD. The CDR3 covers 15 residues. J gave up 2 bases and V 6 bases, and 8 bases lay outside the gene matches. The DNA of the CDR3 is TGTGCCATCAGACCGGGACTAGATCGTCAAGAGACCCAGTACTTC. It codes for CAIRPGLDRQETQYF.

In this sample, this clone turned up a few times. This chain uses TRBV5-5 with TRBJ2-2; 7 bases fit TRBD1. The CDR3 totals 15 residues. CDR1 and CDR2 (germline): SGHKS, YYEKEE (reference sequence). V trimming: 5 bases; J trimming: 1 base; junction bases outside the gene matches: 5. The CDR3 coding sequence is TGTGCCAGCAGTTCCGGGACAGAGAACACCGGGGAGCTGTTTTTT. Translating it yields CASSSGTENTGELFF. Full variable domain (outside the CDR3, taken from reference TRBV5-5 and TRBJ2-2): DAGVTQSPTHLIKTRGQQVTLRCSPISGHKSVSWYQQVLGQGPQFIFQYYEKEERGRGNFPDRFSARQFPNYSSELNVNALLLGDSALYLCASSSGTENTGELFFGEGSRLTVL.

This clone was detected only once. V is TRBV30 and J is TRBJ2-2, with 8 bases that match TRBD1. The CDR3 spans 16 residues. In germline, CDR1 is GTSNPN, CDR2 SVGIG (reference sequence). V gave up 4 bases and J gave up 3 bases; unmatched junction bases: 10. The CDR3 nucleotides are TGTGCCTGGAAAACAGGGGGAGAGGGGTACACCGGGGAGCTGTTTTTT. Residues: CAWKTGGEGYTGELFF.

The chain couples TRBV25-1 to TRBJ1-2, with D possibly TRBD1 on 6 matching bases. The CDR3 length is 16 residues. CDR1 MGHDK and CDR2 SYGVNS come from the germline V gene. The germline V and J ends were trimmed by 1 base and 8 bases, with 20 bases remaining between them. The DNA for the CDR3 is TGTGCCAGCAGTGAATTTGGGGAGGGGGGAATGAGAGGCTACACCTTC. As protein: CASSEFGEGGMRGYTF.

This chain connects TRBV28 to TRBJ1-2, with 8 bases aligning to TRBD1. CDR3 length: 15 residues. V shed 5 bases, J shed 4 bases, and the junction held 9 bases outside the gene matches. Looked up from germline, CDR1 is MDHEN and CDR2 is SYDVKM. This chain's CDR3 is CASSPPLTGVYGYTF. The CDR3 DNA sequence: TGTGCCAGCAGTCCTCCACTGACAGGGGTCTATGGCTACACCTTC.